The sequence of this T cell receptor beta chain was determined in a study of siplizumab effects on memory and regulatory T cells. Study-wide results and caveats: Alloreactive sequences tracing back to unstimulated CD4+ memory cells fell significantly with siplizumab. Neither a naive nor a memory phenotype was assignable to roughly 75-96% of proliferating CD4+ or CD8+ clones. In unstimulated cells, naive T cells appeared more diverse than memory T cells and seemed major alloresponse contributors.

The CDR3 totals 12 residues. The V and J ends lost 0 bases and 7 bases respectively, with 5 bases between them. Germline CDR1 and CDR2: SGHDT and YYEEEE. Assay used: immunoSEQ multiplex PCR; TCRdb lists only in-frame clones, some missing. The data show some 100,000 clones, approximately 97% seen once. This clone was seen only once. Its target is not known. Three pairs of donors had their unstimulated naive, memory, effector memory and TEMRA subsets sequenced. Specimen: naive CD4+ T cells sorted from blood. The chain employs TRBV5-6 and TRBJ2-1; no firm D call. The clonotype comes from a human donor in good health. CDR3 protein: CASSLGGNEQFF. Written as DNA, the CDR3 is TGTGCCAGCAGCTTGGGGGGAAATGAGCAGTTCTTC.